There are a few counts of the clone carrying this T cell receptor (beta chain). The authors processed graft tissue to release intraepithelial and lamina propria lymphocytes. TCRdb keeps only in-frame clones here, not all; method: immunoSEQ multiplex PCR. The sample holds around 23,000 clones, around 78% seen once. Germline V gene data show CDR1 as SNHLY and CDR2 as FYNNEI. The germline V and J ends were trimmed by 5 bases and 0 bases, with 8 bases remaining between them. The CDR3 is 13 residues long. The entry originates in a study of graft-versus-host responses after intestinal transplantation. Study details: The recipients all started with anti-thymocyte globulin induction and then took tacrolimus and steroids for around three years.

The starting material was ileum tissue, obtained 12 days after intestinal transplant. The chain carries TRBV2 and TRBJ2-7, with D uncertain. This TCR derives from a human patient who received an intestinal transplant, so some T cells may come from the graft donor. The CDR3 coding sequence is TGTGCCAGCAGTCACGACACCTCCTACGAGCAGTACTTC. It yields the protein CASSHDTSYEQYF.